These 9 T cell receptor beta chains were sequenced from one sample in a study of human T cells and chemical hapten exposure. Indicated time point: healthy volunteer bleed at 6 weeks. The template was total RNA from unfractionated whole blood. TCRdb used MiXCR to reprocess the RACE reads, holding one entry per CDR3 protein. The sample lists approximately 79,000 distinct CDR3 sequences, 7% to 9% occurring once. Sequences were obtained from whole blood. All receptors derive from a male donor in good health. Some clones in this sample may be carry-over from other donors' samples.

In this sample, this clonotype turned up a few times. The chain recombines TRBV12-3 or TRBV12-4 with TRBJ2-5; D possibly uses TRBD1 or TRBD2 (5 bases each). Trimming took off 6 bases at V and 3 bases at J, with 11 bases between the two ends. CDR3 size: 13 residues. CDR3 sequence (DNA): TGTGCCAGCAGAACCGGGACGGAAGAGACCCAGTACTTC. Translation gives CASRTGTEETQYF.

In its sample, this clonotype was seen many times. The chain links TRBV29-1 to TRBJ2-5; TRBD1 matches 7 bases. Germline loops: CDR1 SQVTM, CDR2 ANQGSEA. The ends lost 7 bases at V and 0 bases at J; junction bases unmatched: 5. The CDR3 contains 13 residues. CDR3 coding DNA: TGCAGCGAGCCCGGGACAGACCAAGAGACCCAGTACTTC. Protein: CSEPGTDQETQYF.

Many counts were recorded for this clonotype. The chain uses TRBV27 and TRBJ2-5; a possible D gene is TRBD1 (5 bases). This CDR3 spans 14 amino acids. The V gene's germline CDR1 is MNHEY and CDR2 SMNVEV (reference sequence). Trimming took 2 bases from V and 4 from J, leaving 11 bases between them. CDR3 region: CASSLLFQGETQYF. The CDR3 DNA reads TGTGCCAGCAGTTTACTGTTCCAGGGAGAGACCCAGTACTTC.

This clonotype was seen repeatedly, ten times or more. CDR3 loop: CASSQDSTGTEAFF. As DNA, the CDR3 is TGTGCCAGCAGCCAAGATTCAACCGGAACTGAAGCTTTCTTT. The rearrangement joins TRBV14 to TRBJ1-1; D is uncertain. Trimming took 0 bases from V and 5 from J, leaving 10 bases between them. CDR1 and CDR2 from the germline V gene are SGHDN and FVKESK. The CDR3 is 14 amino acids.

J is TRBJ2-7 and V is TRBV11-2; 10 bases line up with TRBD2. Germline-derived CDR1 and CDR2 are SGHAT and FQNNGV. J lost 2 bases, V lost 5 bases, and 3 bases had no gene match. This CDR3 comprises 14 residues. Here the CDR3 DNA reads TGTGCCAGCAGCGCTACTAGCGGGGCCTACGAGCAGTACTTC. Encoded protein: CASSATSGAYEQYF.

This clonotype showed up just a few times. The chain uses TRBV12-3 or TRBV12-4 and TRBJ2-4, with 9 bases aligning to TRBD1. The J segment lost 12 bases and the V segment lost 6 bases, leaving 15 bases of the junction unmatched. The CDR3 consists of 15 residues. Here the CDR3 reads CASRSGQGLGIPQYF. The CDR3 DNA reads TGTGCCAGCAGATCAGGACAGGGGCTGGGGATTCCTCAGTACTTC.

The CDR3 is CASSIYRDRNTGELFF. CDR3 DNA sequence: TGTGCCAGCAGTATCTATCGGGACAGGAACACCGGGGAGCTGTTTTTT. The chain employs TRBV12-3 or TRBV12-4 and TRBJ2-2; TRBD1 agrees at 7 bases. The V and J ends lost 5 bases and 1 base, in that order; junction bases with no gene match: 7. This CDR3 region has 16 residues.

The rearrangement joins TRBV19 to TRBJ2-3; maybe TRBD1 (6 bases). Per the germline V gene, CDR1 is LNHDA and CDR2 is SQIVND (reference sequence). This CDR3 comprises 16 residues. Trimming left V 3 bases short and J 6 bases short, with 19 bases between. The CDR3 DNA follows: TGTGCCAGTAGTATTTGGAGGACAGAACTTCAGGATACGCAGTATTTT. It is translated as CASSIWRTELQDTQYF.

This clonotype has a count of ten or more. This chain joins TRBV29-1 and TRBJ2-1; D gene uncertain. Germline-derived CDR1 and CDR2 are SQVTM and ANQGSEA. With 1 base removed from V and 5 bases from J, the gap between germline ends came to 9 bases. This CDR3 has 13 residues. CDR3 DNA sequence: TGCAGCGTTGAAGCCCTTATGGACAATGAGCAGTTCTTC. The encoded protein is CSVEALMDNEQFF.